The 17 T cell receptor beta chains given below trace back to one sample, sequenced in a study of response to subunit inactivated influenza vaccine. TCRdb recomputed calls from the RT-PCR reads with MiXCR, one row per CDR3 protein. This sample has 500,000 to 600,000 distinct CDR3 sequences, with about 10% found just once. A further study also used this sample, focusing on T cells expressing NK-cell markers. Per that paper: 5'RACE template switching with UMIs produced the TCR beta cDNA.

The input for sequencing was PBMCs from blood, taken on the day of vaccination. The receptors stem from a man aged 45-65 years who received an inactivated influenza vaccine.

This clonotype was counted many times. The chain links TRBV20-1 to TRBJ2-1, with D maybe TRBD2 (6 bases). V lost 4 bases and J 4 bases, leaving 11 bases between the germline ends. Germline loops: CDR1 DFQATT, CDR2 SNEGSKA (reference sequence). The CDR3 covers 13 residues. CDR3 in amino acids: CSATLALYNEQFF. The CDR3 DNA is TGCAGTGCTACTCTAGCGCTTTACAATGAGCAGTTCTTC.

The J gene is TRBJ2-7, the V gene TRBV5-1; D may be TRBD1 (6 bases). CDR3 length equals 15 residues. CDR1 is SGHRS and CDR2 is YFSETQ in the germline V gene. The V end lost 3 bases, the J end lost 0 bases, and 13 bases lay between the germline ends. The CDR3 sequence is CASSSGQTISYEQYF. The CDR3 region has the DNA TGCGCCAGCAGCTCAGGACAGACCATCTCCTACGAGCAGTACTTC.

This clonotype was observed many times. The genes are TRBV12-3 or TRBV12-4 and TRBJ2-1; D is ambiguous. The CDR3 has 13 residues. V was pared by 1 base and J by 8 bases, with 9 bases between. CDR3 in DNA: TGTGCCAGCAGTTTAGGAGTACCCGATGAGCAGTTCTTC. Protein sequence: CASSLGVPDEQFF.

A word on this clonotype: Given a much more abundant clone one base away, this may be a read error. The chain couples TRBV6-1 to TRBJ2-5; D is perhaps TRBD1 or TRBD2 (5 bases each). The CDR3 has 14 amino acids. Germline lookup yields CDR1 MNHNS and CDR2 SASEGT. V dropped 6 bases and J dropped 1 base, with 12 bases sitting between them. The CDR3 protein is CASSAGACQETQYF. Here the CDR3 DNA reads TGTGCCAGCAGCGCCGGGGCTTGCCAAGAGACCCAGTACTTC.

This clonotype has just a few counts. The V gene is TRBV7-8, the J gene TRBJ2-1; D perhaps matches TRBD2 (6 bases). Germline CDR1 and CDR2: SGHVS and FQNEAQ. The CDR3 loop spans 17 amino acids. V was cut by 5 bases and J by 4 bases, with 21 bases left in between. The CDR3 DNA sequence: TGTGCCAGCAGCCTCCGGGACCCCTCGGAGGGGTACAATGAGCAGTTCTTC. Amino acids: CASSLRDPSEGYNEQFF.

CDR3 nucleotides: TGTGCCAGCTCACCACTGGACAGGCTCTACTCCTACAATGAGCAGTTCTTC. It codes for CASSPLDRLYSYNEQFF. The chain links TRBV18 to TRBJ2-1; 7 nucleotides align to TRBD1. After removal of 1 base from V and 0 bases from J, the junction contained 6 bases not matched to a gene. The CDR3 consists of 17 residues. Germline values: CDR1 KGHSH, CDR2 LQKENI.

There are a few counts of this clonotype. The V and J genes are TRBV4-3 and TRBJ2-1; 8 positions match TRBD2. From germline, CDR1 is LGHNA and CDR2 YSLEER. The CDR3 runs to 17 residues. V was pared by 1 base and J by 7 bases, with 12 bases of the junction left unmatched. CDR3 sequence reads: CASSQVVRRGDPNEQFF. DNA for the CDR3: TGCGCCAGCAGCCAAGTAGTACGGCGGGGGGACCCTAATGAGCAGTTCTTC.

This clonotype has more than one count but fewer than ten. V is TRBV18 and J is TRBJ2-3, with D unresolved. The V end was cut by 6 bases, the J end by 6 bases, with 10 bases between. The germline V gene has CDR1 KGHSH and CDR2 LQKENI. The CDR3 sequence is 12 residues long. The CDR3 bases are TGTGCCAGCTCCGACGCGGTGGATACGCAGTATTTT. It yields the protein CASSDAVDTQYF.

In this sample, this clonotype turned up many times. The rearrangement links TRBV7-2 to TRBJ1-5, with D tentatively TRBD1 (5 bases). There are 14 residues in the CDR3. V lost 1 base and J lost 4, with 8 bases in between. Germline values: CDR1 SGHTA, CDR2 FQGNSA. The chain's CDR3 is CASSLGQFNQPQHF. The CDR3 DNA is TGTGCCAGCAGCTTAGGACAGTTTAATCAGCCCCAGCATTTT.

The chain joins TRBV5-1 to TRBJ2-1; the match to TRBD2 covers 8 bases. The germline gives CDR1 SGHRS, CDR2 YFSETQ. V was pared by 9 bases and J by 6 bases, with 23 bases of the junction left unmatched. This CDR3 has 18 residues. The CDR3 loop is CATQLGFSRGGFINEQFF. The DNA of the CDR3 is TGCGCCACCCAGCTTGGATTTTCTCGCGGGGGGTTCATCAATGAGCAGTTCTTC.

The chain employs TRBV5-6 and TRBJ2-7, with D maybe TRBD2 (6 bases). V was cut by 2 bases and J by 3 bases, with 15 bases left in between. Germline values: CDR1 SGHDT, CDR2 YYEEEE. The CDR3 consists of 15 residues. CDR3 loop: CASSFYWGEDYEQYF. The CDR3 coding sequence is TGTGCCAGCAGCTTCTATTGGGGGGAGGACTACGAGCAGTACTTC.

The CDR3 loop is CASSLYFANTGELFF. The CDR3 DNA reads TGTGCCAGCAGCTTATACTTCGCGAACACCGGGGAGCTGTTTTTT. This chain uses TRBV5-4 with TRBJ2-2; D ambiguous. Per the germline V gene, CDR1 is SGHNT and CDR2 is YYREEE (reference sequence). V lost 2 bases and J lost 0, with 8 bases in between. CDR3 size: 15 residues.

This clonotype was seen ten or more times. V usage is TRBV14 and J usage is TRBJ2-3; D perhaps matches TRBD2 (6 bases). V gave up 1 base and J gave up 1 base, with 15 bases separating them. Germline-derived CDR1 and CDR2 are SGHDN and FVKESK. The CDR3 has 17 residues. Here the CDR3 reads CASSQVGTLYGTDTQYF. The CDR3 DNA reads as TGTGCCAGCAGCCAAGTCGGGACTCTGTATGGCACAGATACGCAGTATTTT.

This chain joins TRBV28 and TRBJ2-2; D is undetermined. Per the germline V gene, CDR1 is MDHEN and CDR2 is SYDVKM. Between the trimmed V and J ends, which lost 6 bases and 3 bases, there was a span of 11 bases. The CDR3 extends over 14 amino acids. In DNA form, the CDR3 reads TGTGCCAGCAGATCACACGGCGACACCGGGGAGCTGTTTTTT. It translates to CASRSHGDTGELFF. Complete variable domain (other parts from reference TRBV28 and TRBJ2-2): DVKVTQSSRYLVKRTGEKVFLECVQDMDHENMFWYRQDPGLGLRLIYFSYDVKMKEKGDIPEGYSVSREKKERFSLILESASTNQTSMYLCASRSHGDTGELFFGEGSRLTVL.

This clonotype was detected a few times. The V call is TRBV7-9, the J call TRBJ2-5; 8 nucleotides align to TRBD2. The CDR3 is 14 amino acids. In germline, CDR1 is SEHNR, CDR2 FQNEAQ (reference sequence). After removal of 5 bases from V and 3 bases from J, the junction contained 5 bases not matched to a gene. CDR3 DNA: TGTGCCAGCAGCCTGGGACTAGTAAAAGAGACCCAGTACTTC. It specifies CASSLGLVKETQYF.

This clonotype was detected only a few times. The chain employs TRBV9 and TRBJ2-1, with 7 nucleotides matching TRBD1. This CDR3 has 15 amino acids. Germline V gives CDR1 SGDLS, CDR2 YYNGEE. V trimming: 4 bases; J trimming: 7 bases; junction bases outside the gene matches: 11. This CDR3 is CASSPNPGTVNEQFF. In DNA form, the CDR3 reads TGTGCCAGCAGCCCCAACCCCGGGACAGTAAATGAGCAGTTCTTC.

This chain uses TRBV6-2 or TRBV6-3 with TRBJ2-1; D unresolved. The V gene lost 0 bases and the J gene lost 10 bases, with 7 bases spanning the gap. CDR3 length: 12 amino acids. Germline V CDR1 and CDR2: MNHEY, SVGEGT. The CDR3 sequence: CASSYSTSEQFF. CDR3 DNA sequence: TGTGCCAGCAGTTACTCGACAAGCGAGCAGTTCTTC.